Reported below is one TCR beta chain. Its antigen is still unknown. CDR1 is SGHTA, CDR2 FQGNSA, per germline. The CDR3 is made up of 15 amino acids. With 1 base removed from V and 7 bases from J, the gap between germline ends came to 13 bases. The data are from a study of Ad26.COV2.S vaccination and SARS-CoV-2 variants. At the level of the study: As a participant in COV1001, the donor was in the Ad26.COV2.S trial arm. Notes on the study in general: Whether participants received vaccine or placebo, their non-spike TCR breadth was similar.

Treatment denoted: roughly 19 received Ad26.COV2.S at low or high dose, single or two shots; a few received placebo; per-sample allocation not given. Sampling was performed 63 days after the first vaccine or placebo injection. The method was immunoSEQ multiplex PCR; TCRdb's version includes in-frame clones alone and lacks a portion of them. Of 350,000 to 500,000 clones listed, 88% were seen once; the top ten hold around 3.6%. The clonotype comes from a person between 18 and 65 years old who received the Ad26.COV2.S COVID-19 vaccine or a placebo. The rearrangement joins TRBV7-2 to TRBJ1-4, with D tentatively TRBD1 (5 bases). Sequencing was performed on peripheral blood, taken in a trial of Ad26.COV2.S vaccine versus placebo. The CDR3 sequence is CASSLEAGQGEKLFF. The CDR3 DNA reads as TGTGCCAGCAGCTTAGAGGCAGGGCAGGGTGAAAAACTGTTTTTT.